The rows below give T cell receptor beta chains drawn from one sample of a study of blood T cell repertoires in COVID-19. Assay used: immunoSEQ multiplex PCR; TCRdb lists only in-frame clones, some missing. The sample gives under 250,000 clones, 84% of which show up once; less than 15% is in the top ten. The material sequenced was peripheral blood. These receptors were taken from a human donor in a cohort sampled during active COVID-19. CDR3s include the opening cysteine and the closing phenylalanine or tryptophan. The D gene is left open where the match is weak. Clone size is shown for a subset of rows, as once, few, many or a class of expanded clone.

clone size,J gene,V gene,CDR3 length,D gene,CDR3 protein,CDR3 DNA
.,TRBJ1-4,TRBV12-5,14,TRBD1,CASGTDRGSEKLFF,TGTGCTAGTGGCACGGACAGGGGGAGTGAAAAACTGTTTTTT
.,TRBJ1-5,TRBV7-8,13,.,CASSSDLGRPQHF,TGTGCCAGCAGCTCGGATCTCGGGAGGCCCCAGCATTTT
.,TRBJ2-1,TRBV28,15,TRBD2,CASSSGTSGRNEQFF,TGTGCCAGCAGTTCTGGGACTAGCGGGAGAAATGAGCAGTTCTTC
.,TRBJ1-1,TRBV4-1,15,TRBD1,CASSRGQIDNTEAFF,TGCGCCAGCAGCCGGGGACAGATAGATAACACTGAAGCTTTCTTT
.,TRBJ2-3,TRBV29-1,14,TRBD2,CSASSGRSGDTQYF,TGCAGCGCCTCTAGCGGGAGGTCGGGAGATACGCAGTATTTT
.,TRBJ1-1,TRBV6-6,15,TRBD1,CASSPGTGGEAEAFF,TGTGCCAGCAGTCCCGGGACAGGGGGTGAGGCTGAAGCTTTCTTT
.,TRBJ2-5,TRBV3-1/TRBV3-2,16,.,CASSQDEGVLGETQYF,TGTGCCAGCAGCCAAGATGAGGGGGTTCTTGGGGAGACCCAGTACTTC
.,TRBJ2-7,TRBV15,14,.,CATSREDRDYEQYF,TGTGCCACCAGCAGAGAAGACAGAGACTACGAGCAGTACTTC
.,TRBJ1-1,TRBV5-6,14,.,CASSSGGWDTEAFF,TGTGCCAGCAGCTCCGGCGGCTGGGACACTGAAGCTTTCTTT
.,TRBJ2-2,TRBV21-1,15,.,CASTARDRETGELFF,TGTGCCAGCACCGCTCGGGACAGGGAGACCGGGGAGCTGTTTTTT
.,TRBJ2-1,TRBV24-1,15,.,CATSRTGVAYNEQFF,TGTGCCACCAGTCGCACGGGAGTGGCCTACAATGAGCAGTTCTTC
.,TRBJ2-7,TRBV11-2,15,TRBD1,CASSWQKGQGHEQYF,TGTGCCAGCAGCTGGCAGAAAGGACAGGGCCACGAGCAGTACTTC
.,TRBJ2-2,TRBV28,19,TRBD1,CASSSLGPGQGVYTGELFF,TGTGCCAGCAGTTCCCTAGGTCCGGGACAGGGGGTTTACACCGGGGAGCTGTTTTTT
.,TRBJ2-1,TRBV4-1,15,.,CASRGTDRSYNEQFF,TGCGCCAGCAGGGGAACAGACAGGTCCTACAATGAGCAGTTCTTC
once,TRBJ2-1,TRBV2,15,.,CASSRDWIDYNEQFF,TGTGCCAGCAGCCGGGACTGGATAGATTACAATGAGCAGTTCTTC
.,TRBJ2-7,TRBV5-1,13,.,CASSFDREDEQYF,TGCGCCAGCAGCTTCGACAGGGAGGACGAGCAGTACTTC
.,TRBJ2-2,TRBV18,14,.,CASSPPGNTGELFF,TGTGCCAGCTCACCTCCAGGGAACACCGGGGAGCTGTTTTTT
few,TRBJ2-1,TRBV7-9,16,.,CASSLVAGRTYNEQFF,TGTGCCAGCAGCTTGGTCGCGGGACGGACCTACAATGAGCAGTTCTTC
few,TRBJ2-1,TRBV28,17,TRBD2,CASSSSSGSHAYNEQFF,TGTGCCAGCAGTTCATCTAGCGGGAGTCATGCCTACAATGAGCAGTTCTTC
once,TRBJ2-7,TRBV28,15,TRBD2,CASKSSGAGSYEQYF,TGTGCCAGCAAATCTAGCGGGGCGGGGTCCTACGAGCAGTACTTC
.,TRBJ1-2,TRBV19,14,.,CASSPSAVNYGYTF,TGTGCCAGTAGTCCCTCGGCGGTAAACTATGGCTACACCTTC
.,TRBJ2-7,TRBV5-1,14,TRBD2,CASSLGLADYEQYF,TGCGCCAGCAGCCTCGGACTAGCGGATTACGAGCAGTACTTC
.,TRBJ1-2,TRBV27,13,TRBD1,CASSTRTGHGYTF,TGTGCCAGCAGTACCCGGACAGGGCATGGCTACACCTTC
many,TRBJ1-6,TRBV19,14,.,CASSITGNNSPLHF,TGTGCCAGTAGTATAACAGGGAACAATTCACCCCTCCACTTT
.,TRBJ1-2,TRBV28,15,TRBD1,CASSLGTGDDYGYTF,TGTGCCAGCAGTTTAGGGACAGGGGACGACTATGGCTACACCTTC
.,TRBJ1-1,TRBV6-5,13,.,CASSYRPNTEAFF,TGTGCCAGCAGTTACCGTCCGAACACTGAAGCTTTCTTT
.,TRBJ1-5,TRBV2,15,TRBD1,CASRHTGGSSQPQHF,TGTGCCAGCAGACACACAGGGGGCTCATCTCAGCCCCAGCATTTT
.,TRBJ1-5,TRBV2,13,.,CATSGQNNQPQHF,TGTGCCACTTCTGGACAGAACAATCAGCCCCAGCATTTT
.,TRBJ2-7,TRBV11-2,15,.,CASSLDRVGSYEQYF,TGTGCCAGCAGCTTAGATCGGGTGGGCTCCTACGAGCAGTACTTC
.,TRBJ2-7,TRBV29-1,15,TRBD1,CSVGPDRGSTYEQYF,TGCAGCGTTGGGCCAGACAGGGGGTCCACCTACGAGCAGTACTTC
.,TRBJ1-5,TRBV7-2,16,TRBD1,CASSLVGTASNQPQHF,TGTGCCAGCAGCTTAGTCGGGACAGCTAGCAATCAGCCCCAGCATTTT
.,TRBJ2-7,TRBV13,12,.,CASSYGAGEQYF,TGTGCCAGCAGCTACGGAGCCGGGGAGCAGTACTTC
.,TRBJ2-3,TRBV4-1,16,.,CASSPPVGQASDTQYF,TGCGCCAGCAGCCCTCCGGTGGGCCAAGCCTCAGATACGCAGTATTTT
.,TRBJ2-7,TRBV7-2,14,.,CASSFNSRTYEQYF,TGTGCCAGCAGCTTCAACTCACGAACCTACGAGCAGTACTTC
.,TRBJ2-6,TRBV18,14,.,CASSSVTGANVLTF,TGTGCCAGCTCATCTGTTACTGGGGCCAACGTCCTGACTTTC
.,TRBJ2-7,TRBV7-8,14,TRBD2,CASSLMAGGLEQYF,TGTGCCAGCAGCTTGATGGCGGGAGGGCTCGAGCAGTACTTC
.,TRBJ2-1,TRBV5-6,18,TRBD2,CASSLALTSGRSYNEQFF,TGTGCCAGCAGCTTGGCCTTGACTAGCGGCCGCTCCTACAATGAGCAGTTCTTC
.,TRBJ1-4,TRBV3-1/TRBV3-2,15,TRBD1,CASSPPGTANEKLFF,TGTGCCAGCAGCCCCCCCGGGACAGCTAATGAAAAACTGTTTTTT
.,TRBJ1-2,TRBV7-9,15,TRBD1,CASSSSGTGGYGYTF,TGTGCCAGCAGCTCCTCCGGGACAGGGGGCTATGGCTACACCTTC
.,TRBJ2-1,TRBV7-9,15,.,CASSPGASLGNEQFF,TGTGCCAGCAGCCCTGGGGCTAGTCTAGGCAATGAGCAGTTCTTC
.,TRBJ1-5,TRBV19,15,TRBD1,CASKTQGPGNQPQHF,TGTGCCAGTAAGACACAGGGGCCCGGCAATCAGCCCCAGCATTTT
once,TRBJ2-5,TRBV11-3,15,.,CASSLVGGGGETQYF,TGTGCCAGCAGCTTAGTTGGAGGGGGAGGGGAGACCCAGTACTTC
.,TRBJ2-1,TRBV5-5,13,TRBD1,CASSWTGVHEQFF,TGTGCCAGCAGCTGGACAGGGGTGCATGAGCAGTTCTTC
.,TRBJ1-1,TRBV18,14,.,CASSRFGGSTEAFF,TGTGCCAGCTCAAGGTTCGGAGGGAGCACTGAAGCTTTCTTT
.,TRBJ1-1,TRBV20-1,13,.,CSASRERSTEAFF,TGCAGTGCTAGTCGGGAGAGGAGCACTGAAGCTTTCTTT
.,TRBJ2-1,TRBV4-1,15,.,CASSQDNYISNEQFF,TGCGCCAGCAGCCAGGATAACTACATATCCAATGAGCAGTTCTTC
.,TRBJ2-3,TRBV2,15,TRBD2,CASSRGTVAGDTQYF,TGTGCCAGCAGTCGGGGTACCGTAGCGGGGGATACGCAGTATTTT
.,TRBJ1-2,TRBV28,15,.,CASSLNPPGADGYTF,TGTGCCAGCAGTTTAAACCCTCCAGGGGCCGATGGCTACACCTTC
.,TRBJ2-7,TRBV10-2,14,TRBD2,CASSLAGGRHEQYF,TGCGCCAGCAGTTTAGCGGGAGGGCGGCACGAGCAGTACTTC
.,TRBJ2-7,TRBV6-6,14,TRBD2,CASTGTSGSFEQYF,TGTGCCAGCACCGGGACTAGCGGGAGTTTCGAGCAGTACTTC
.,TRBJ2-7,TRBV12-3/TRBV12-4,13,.,CASSFGASYEQYF,TGTGCCAGCAGTTTTGGGGCCTCCTACGAGCAGTACTTC
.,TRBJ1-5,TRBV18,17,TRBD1,CASSPRDRASGNQPQHF,TGTGCCAGCTCACCCCGGGACAGGGCGTCTGGCAATCAGCCCCAGCATTTT
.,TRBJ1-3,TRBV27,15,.,CASSLSGASGNTIYF,TGTGCCAGCAGTCTCTCGGGTGCCTCTGGAAACACCATATATTTT
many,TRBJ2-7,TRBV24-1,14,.,CATSDSRAAYEQYF,TGTGCCACCAGTGATTCTAGAGCTGCCTACGAGCAGTACTTC
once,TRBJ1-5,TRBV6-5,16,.,CASSFEDKDSNQPQHF,TGTGCCAGCAGTTTCGAAGACAAGGATAGCAATCAGCCCCAGCATTTT